A selection of T cell receptor beta chains follows, all from one sample in a study of immune characterization of retroperitoneal liposarcoma. Each CDR3 protein gets one entry after TCRdb re-called the PCR reads with MiXCR. The sample lists some 10,000 distinct CDR3 sequences, about a quarter occurring once. Material: tumor tissue. The receptors originated from a female donor with retroperitoneal liposarcoma. Each CDR3 is given with its conserved first and last residue. D genes are given only for firm matches. Some rows have no size entry. The others give once, few or many, or a class for an expanded clone.

-	TRBV24-1	-	14	TRBJ2-5	CATSDEGFQETQYF	TGTGCCACCAGTGATGAAGGGTTCCAAGAGACCCAGTACTTC
-	TRBV12-3/TRBV12-4	many	16	TRBJ2-4	CASSLSPLPQVGIQYF	TGTGCCAGCAGTTTATCTCCTCTTCCCCAAGTAGGCATTCAGTACTTC
-	TRBV10-1	many	14	TRBJ2-3	CASSESFGGDTQYF	TGCGCCAGCAGTGAGTCGTTTGGGGGAGATACGCAGTATTTT
-	TRBV7-8	many	14	TRBJ2-1	CASSLQSRSYEQFF	TGTGCCAGCAGCTTACAGAGCCGCTCCTACGAGCAGTTCTTC
-	TRBV10-3	few	12	TRBJ1-2	CAISPDNYGYTF	TGTGCCATCAGCCCAGACAACTATGGCTACACCTTC
TRBD2	TRBV6-1	-	14	TRBJ2-4	CASSGGTKVNIQYF	TGTGCCAGCAGTGGAGGGACTAAGGTGAACATTCAGTACTTC
-	TRBV7-2	many	15	TRBJ2-1	CASSLGVSSYNEQFF	TGTGCCAGCAGCTTGGGCGTCAGCTCCTACAATGAGCAGTTCTTC
TRBD2	TRBV11-2	-	17	TRBJ2-3	CASTPSGREGRTDTQYF	TGTGCCAGCACCCCCTCGGGGCGGGAGGGCCGAACAGATACGCAGTATTTT
TRBD2	TRBV6-1	medium-sized	14	TRBJ2-1	CASKVAGGDSEQFF	TGTGCCAGCAAGGTGGCGGGAGGGGATAGTGAGCAGTTCTTC
-	TRBV7-2	few	14	TRBJ2-7	CASSLDIVPYEQYF	TGTGCCAGCAGCTTAGATATAGTGCCCTACGAGCAGTACTTC
-	TRBV6-1	many	17	TRBJ1-1	CASSYRRNPSLIVEAFF	TGTGCCAGCAGTTATCGCAGAAATCCATCACTGATCGTCGAAGCTTTCTTT
TRBD2	TRBV11-3	-	14	TRBJ2-1	CASSIPGGNYEQFF	TGTGCCAGCAGCATTCCGGGAGGGAACTACGAGCAGTTCTTC
-	TRBV27	few	14	TRBJ2-2	CASSFGLITGELFF	TGTGCCAGCAGTTTTGGTCTAATAACCGGGGAGCTGTTTTTT
-	TRBV5-1	-	14	TRBJ1-1	CASSLDLGRTEAFF	TGCGCCAGCAGCTTGGATCTGGGTAGGACTGAAGCTTTCTTT
TRBD2	TRBV6-1	many	16	TRBJ2-1	CASSERGGGSSYEQFF	TGTGCCAGCAGCGAAAGGGGCGGGGGGAGCTCCTACGAGCAGTTCTTC
-	TRBV6-5	few	15	TRBJ2-5	CASSYSRGRGETQYF	TGTGCCAGCAGTTACTCCCGGGGAAGAGGGGAGACCCAGTACTTC
-	TRBV6-1	few	16	TRBJ2-1	CASSPAYWGPLNEQFF	TGTGCCAGCAGTCCTGCGTATTGGGGACCACTCAATGAGCAGTTCTTC
-	TRBV4-1	many	14	TRBJ2-1	CASSQARFANEQFF	TGCGCCAGCAGCCAAGCCAGATTCGCTAATGAGCAGTTCTTC
-	TRBV10-2	few	14	TRBJ1-6	CASSVDTDFSPLHF	TGCGCCAGCAGTGTGGACACAGACTTTTCACCCCTCCACTTT
-	TRBV6-1	-	14	TRBJ1-5	CASSLGPWAQPQHF	TGTGCCAGCAGCCTCGGTCCCTGGGCTCAGCCCCAGCATTTT
TRBD2	TRBV6-8	-	15	TRBJ2-7	CASHTTSGNLYEQYF	TGTGCCAGCCATACGACTAGCGGGAACCTCTACGAGCAGTACTTC
-	TRBV10-3	-	13	TRBJ2-3	CAISNIAIYEHYF	TGTGCCATCAGTAATATTGCGATCTACGAGCACTACTTC
-	TRBV6-8	-	12	TRBJ1-1	CASNRGNTEAFF	TGTGCCAGCAATCGAGGGAACACTGAAGCTTTCTTT
-	TRBV7-2	-	14	TRBJ2-7	CASSSRPGGAPQYF	TGTGCCAGCAGCTCACGCCCAGGGGGGGCGCCCCAGTACTTC
TRBD1	TRBV12-3/TRBV12-4	many	13	TRBJ2-1	CASSALTGGEQFF	TGTGCCAGCAGTGCGTTGACAGGGGGTGAGCAGTTCTTC
-	TRBV7-8	-	13	TRBJ2-7	CASSLSLAYEQYF	TGTGCCAGCAGCTTATCACTAGCCTACGAGCAGTACTTC
TRBD1	TRBV11-3	many	16	TRBJ2-1	CASSLGPTGGQETQFF	TGTGCCAGCAGCTTAGGGCCGACAGGGGGCCAAGAGACCCAGTTCTTC
-	TRBV7-8	few	17	TRBJ2-7	CASSLSQGGRTYNEQYF	TGTGCCAGCAGCTTAAGCCAGGGCGGCCGTACCTACAATGAGCAGTACTTC
TRBD2	TRBV6-1	few	15	TRBJ2-3	CASSETSGKRDTQYF	TGTGCCAGCAGTGAGACTAGCGGGAAAAGAGATACGCAGTATTTT
TRBD2	TRBV24-1	few	18	TRBJ2-3	CATSELGTSGRAADTQYF	TGTGCCACCAGTGAACTCGGGACTAGCGGGAGAGCCGCAGATACGCAGTATTTT
-	TRBV6-1	few	14	TRBJ1-3	CASSEWRQSATIYF	TGTGCCAGCAGTGAATGGAGGCAGAGCGCCACCATATATTTT